One sample yielded the 30 T cell receptor beta chains listed below, sequenced in a study of cytomegalovirus exposure and HLA in healthy donors. 13 Jbeta primers and 60 Vbeta primers were used for the PCR. TCRdb's copy holds only in-frame clones and misses some; the assay was immunoSEQ multiplex PCR. The data contain 150,000 to 200,000 clones, around four fifths of them seen just once; the ten biggest clones take up over 2.5%. The sequenced sample was PBMCs. These TCRs come from a female donor in good health and CMV-seronegative.

The chain employs TRBV27 and TRBJ2-2; 9 bases are shared with TRBD1. The V and J ends lost 8 bases and 6 bases, in that order; junction bases with no gene match: 10. The CDR3 totals 15 residues. CDR1 is MNHEY, CDR2 SMNVEV, per germline (reference sequence). This CDR3 is CASGPGQGFAGELFF. The CDR3 region has the DNA TGTGCCAGCGGACCGGGACAGGGTTTTGCCGGGGAGCTGTTTTTT.

The J gene is TRBJ1-6, the V gene TRBV11-2; 7 bases are a match to TRBD1. Germline assignment: CDR1 SGHAT and CDR2 FQNNGV. With 7 bases clipped from V and 8 bases from J, the junction kept 5 bases outside the gene matches. CDR3 length: 13 amino acids. The CDR3 protein is CASKATGDSPLHF. Written as DNA, the CDR3 is TGTGCCAGCAAGGCTACAGGGGATTCACCCCTCCACTTT.

The chain couples TRBV4-2 to TRBJ1-2; D not resolved. Germline V gene lookup returns CDR1 LGHNA and CDR2 YNFKEQ. This CDR3 has 14 residues. Trimming took off 0 bases at V and 8 bases at J, with 13 bases between the two ends. This CDR3 reads CASSQEPGTEGYTF. The CDR3 bases are TGTGCCAGCAGCCAAGAACCGGGAACGGAAGGCTACACCTTC.

The rearrangement uses TRBV5-6 and TRBJ2-3; no clear D gene. This CDR3 has 16 amino acids. Germline V gives CDR1 SGHDT, CDR2 YYEEEE. The germline V and J ends were trimmed by 4 bases and 2 bases, with 17 bases remaining between them. The CDR3 reads CASSRNWAGLTDTQYF. In DNA form, the CDR3 reads TGTGCCAGCAGCAGAAACTGGGCCGGTCTCACAGATACGCAGTATTTT.

The rearrangement links TRBV30 to TRBJ1-2; 7 nucleotides agree with TRBD1. The germline V gene encodes CDR1 GTSNPN and CDR2 SVGIG (reference sequence). The J segment lost 7 bases and the V segment lost 4 bases, leaving 15 bases of the junction unmatched. CDR3 length: 15 amino acids. This chain's CDR3 is CAWKKGDRELGGYTF. The CDR3, as DNA: TGTGCCTGGAAAAAGGGAGACAGGGAATTGGGTGGCTACACCTTC.

The sample holds one count of this clone. The genes are TRBV30 and TRBJ2-2, with 13 bases lining up with TRBD2. Germline CDR1 is GTSNPN and CDR2 is SVGIG (reference sequence). This CDR3 is 19 amino acids long. V lost 2 bases and J lost 6; bases outside the gene matches: 15. In DNA, the CDR3 is TGTGCCTGGAGTCCTCCGGGACTAGCGGGAATTCGGGAGGCCGGGGAGCTGTTTTTT. It specifies CAWSPPGLAGIREAGELFF.

The chain links TRBV11-3 to TRBJ2-5; the match to TRBD2 covers 7 bases. This CDR3 region has 16 residues. The ends lost 5 bases at V and 3 bases at J; junction bases unmatched: 12. CDR1 SGHNT and CDR2 YENEEA come from the germline V gene. In DNA, the CDR3 is TGTGCCAGCAGCCCCGGCGTAGCGGGTCTTAAAGAGACCCAGTACTTC. Its protein product is CASSPGVAGLKETQYF.

This chain connects TRBV6-1 to TRBJ1-5, with a possible D match to TRBD1 (6 bases). The V gene lost 7 bases and the J gene lost 9 bases, with 22 bases spanning the gap. The CDR3 length is 15 residues. Per germline, CDR1 MNHNS and CDR2 SASEGT. The CDR3, as DNA: TGTGCCAGCAACTCCGGCGGGGGGCTGCGCGGGCCCCAGCATTTT. It yields the protein CASNSGGGLRGPQHF.

V usage is TRBV18 and J usage is TRBJ2-1; 9 positions match TRBD1. The CDR3 is 16 amino acids. The germline V gene encodes CDR1 KGHSH and CDR2 LQKENI. Trimming removed 3 bases from V and 2 bases from J; junction bases left unmatched: 5. CDR3 sequence (DNA): TGTGCCAGCTCACCGTTGGGACAGGGTCCCTACAATGAGCAGTTCTTC. This gives the protein CASSPLGQGPYNEQFF.

This clone was seen a few times. The rearrangement links TRBV6-1 to TRBJ1-5; tentatively, D is TRBD1 (6 bases). Germline V gene data show CDR1 as MNHNS and CDR2 as SASEGT. Trimming pared 8 bases from V and 2 bases from J, leaving 16 bases between. This CDR3 contains 15 residues. The CDR3 sequence is CASGGHFSGNQPQHF. The DNA of the CDR3 is TGTGCCAGCGGGGGACACTTTTCGGGCAATCAGCCCCAGCATTTT.

Here the CDR3 reads CSVEAGYDYGYTF. The CDR3 nucleotides read TGCAGCGTTGAGGCAGGTTATGACTATGGCTACACCTTC. This chain connects TRBV29-1 to TRBJ1-2; D remains ambiguous. Germline V lookup: CDR1 SQVTM, CDR2 ANQGSEA. The length of the CDR3 is 13 residues. V shed 3 bases and J shed 3 bases, with 11 bases lying between them.

This chain uses TRBV10-1 with TRBJ2-3; 16 bases align to TRBD2. The CDR3 has 16 residues. The V segment lost 9 bases and the J segment 4 bases; nucleotides outside the gene matches: 7. Germline V lookup: CDR1 WNHNN, CDR2 SYGVQD (reference sequence). The CDR3 nucleotides are TGCGCCAGAGAAACCGGGACTAGCGGGGGGGCAGATACGCAGTATTTT. Protein product: CARETGTSGGADTQYF.

The sample holds a few counts of this clone. V and J are TRBV30 and TRBJ1-1, with TRBD1 matching over 7 bases. CDR1 is GTSNPN and CDR2 is SVGIG in the germline V gene (reference sequence). V gave up 4 bases and J gave up 3 bases; unmatched junction bases: 5. This CDR3 has 13 amino acids. The CDR3 reads CAWMDRRHTEAFF. DNA of the CDR3: TGTGCCTGGATGGACAGGCGGCACACTGAAGCTTTCTTT.

V usage is TRBV6-5 and J usage is TRBJ1-3; weak D call: TRBD1 (5 bases). Trimming removed 6 bases at V and 4 bases at J, with 13 bases between. Germline lookup yields CDR1 MNHEY and CDR2 SVGAGI. The CDR3 consists of 14 residues. CDR3 residues: CASRTQGPGNTIYF. The CDR3 DNA is TGTGCCAGCAGGACCCAGGGTCCCGGAAACACCATATATTTT.

The genes are TRBV5-4 and TRBJ2-7, with 9 bases identical to TRBD2. Germline CDR1 and CDR2: SGHNT and YYREEE (reference sequence). V gave up 0 bases and J gave up 3 bases; unmatched junction bases: 1. The CDR3 has 14 amino acids. The CDR3 loop is CASSLGLADYEQYF. Written as DNA, the CDR3 is TGTGCCAGCAGCTTGGGACTAGCGGACTACGAGCAGTACTTC. Complete variable domain (other parts from reference TRBV5-4 and TRBJ2-7): ETGVTQSPTHLIKTRGQQVTLRCSSQSGHNTVSWYQQALGQGPQFIFQYYREEENGRGNFPPRFSGLQFPNYSSELNVNALELDDSALYLCASSLGLADYEQYFGPGTRLTVT.

The chain employs TRBV5-1 and TRBJ1-1; 9 nucleotides match TRBD1. Per germline, CDR1 SGHRS and CDR2 YFSETQ. J gave up 11 bases and V 3 bases, and 5 bases lay outside the gene matches. The CDR3 is 12 residues long. CDR3 DNA sequence: TGCGCCAGCAGCTCGACAGGGGGACGGGCTTTCTTT. This encodes CASSSTGGRAFF.

Only a few counts were recorded for this clone. A read error may account for a junction end that differs from germline. The chain employs TRBV4-3 and TRBJ2-5; TRBD2 agrees at 13 bases. The germline V gene encodes CDR1 LGHNA and CDR2 YSLEER. This CDR3 comprises 19 residues. The CDR3 reads CASSGPGLAGRGNQGTQYF. For the CDR3, the DNA is TGCGCCAGCAGCGGACCGGGACTAGCGGGGAGAGGAAATCAAGGGACCCAGTACTTC.

The V and J genes are TRBV5-1 and TRBJ2-1; TRBD1 matches at 10 bases. CDR3 length: 16 residues. Germline assignment: CDR1 SGHRS and CDR2 YFSETQ. The junction had 5 bases not matched to a gene; V was cut back by 0 bases and J by 5 bases. CDR3 coding DNA: TGCGCCAGCAGCTTGGGAGACAGGGGGCGCGACAATGAGCAGTTCTTC. As protein: CASSLGDRGRDNEQFF. Looking up the rest from reference TRBV5-1 and TRBJ2-1 gives the full variable domain: KAGVTQTPRYLIKTRGQQVTLSCSPISGHRSVSWYQQTPGQGLQFLFEYFSETQRNKGNFPGRFSGRQFSNSRSEMNVSTLELGDSALYLCASSLGDRGRDNEQFFGPGTRLTVL.

This chain links TRBV5-1 with TRBJ1-3; 10 positions match TRBD1. This CDR3 has 16 amino acids. Per germline, CDR1 SGHRS and CDR2 YFSETQ. The trim removed 4 bases at V and 0 bases at J, leaving 4 bases unmatched. CDR3 sequence: CASSPTGGYSGNTIYF. CDR3 bases: TGCGCCAGCAGCCCGACAGGGGGCTACTCTGGAAACACCATATATTTT.

The rearrangement uses TRBV15 and TRBJ2-7; possibly TRBD2 for D (7 bases). Germline V gene sequence: CDR1 LNHNV, CDR2 YYDKDF (reference sequence). CDR3 length: 14 residues. The V and J ends lost 3 bases and 5 bases respectively, with 14 bases between them. The CDR3 coding sequence is TGTGCCACCAGCAGGGGGGCGGGGAGGGACGAGCAGTACTTC. Amino acids: CATSRGAGRDEQYF.

The J gene is TRBJ2-6, the V gene TRBV7-8; weak D call: TRBD1 (5 bases). CDR3 length: 15 residues. V was shortened by 7 bases and J by 0 bases, with 10 bases between the two germline ends. CDR1 and CDR2 (germline): SGHVS, FQNEAQ. CDR3 amino acids: CASTLQGSGANVLTF. The DNA for the CDR3 is TGTGCCAGCACCCTTCAGGGCTCTGGGGCCAACGTCCTGACTTTC. Supplemented by reference TRBV7-8 and TRBJ2-6, the full variable domain reads GAGVSQSPRYKVAKRGQDVALRCDPISGHVSLFWYQQALGQGPEFLTYFQNEAQLDKSGLPSDRFFAERPEGSVSTLKIQRTQQEDSAVYLCASTLQGSGANVLTFGAGSRLTVL.

The rearrangement links TRBV11-2 to TRBJ1-1, with D hard to call. The V gene's germline CDR1 is SGHAT and CDR2 FQNNGV. This CDR3 contains 13 residues. With 3 bases removed from V and 1 base from J, the gap between germline ends came to 6 bases. CDR3 in DNA: TGTGCCAGCAGCTTTCCAGGGAACACTGAAGCTTTCTTT. Translating gives CASSFPGNTEAFF.

V and J are TRBV29-1 and TRBJ2-7; TRBD1 matches 7 bases. The germline V gene encodes CDR1 SQVTM and CDR2 ANQGSEA. J gave up 2 bases and V 6 bases, and 7 bases lay outside the gene matches. The CDR3 totals 13 residues. CDR3 in DNA: TGCAGCGTCTTAGGACAGGAGACCTACGAGCAGTACTTC. Its translation is CSVLGQETYEQYF.

The chain uses TRBV28 and TRBJ1-1; D ambiguous. CDR3 length: 11 residues. V was cut by 8 bases and J by 10 bases, with 14 bases left in between. Germline V lookup: CDR1 MDHEN, CDR2 SYDVKM. The CDR3 reads CASVSRGRAFF. The CDR3 nucleotides read TGTGCCAGCGTTTCCCGCGGTCGAGCTTTCTTT.

Comment on this clone: The sample carries other DNA sequences with the same CDR3. V gene TRBV9 combines with J gene TRBJ1-2; the D gene is possibly TRBD1 (6 bases). The CDR3 length is 13 residues. The germline V and J ends were trimmed by 0 bases and 6 bases, with 9 bases remaining between them. Germline V lookup: CDR1 SGDLS, CDR2 YYNGEE. The CDR3 DNA reads TGTGCCAGCAGCGTAGTGGGGACAAATGGCTACACCTTC. This codes for CASSVVGTNGYTF.

Comment on this clone: Other DNA sequences within the sample encode an identical CDR3. V usage is TRBV9 and J usage is TRBJ1-2; D ambiguous. The CDR3 extends over 13 amino acids. CDR1 and CDR2 from the germline V gene are SGDLS and YYNGEE. Trimming stripped 2 bases from V and 3 bases from J, with 8 bases between. CDR3 DNA sequence: TGTGCCAGCAGCGTCGGTAGCGACTATGGCTACACCTTC. This codes for CASSVGSDYGYTF.

The rearrangement uses TRBV19 and TRBJ2-7; TRBD2 might be the D (5 bases). V was shortened by 4 bases and J by 0 bases, with 10 bases between the two germline ends. Per the germline V gene, CDR1 is LNHDA and CDR2 is SQIVND (reference sequence). The CDR3 contains 14 residues. In DNA, the CDR3 is TGTGCCAGTAGTACCGCGGGCAGCTCCTACGAGCAGTACTTC. Amino acid sequence: CASSTAGSSYEQYF.

The J gene is TRBJ2-3, the V gene TRBV5-4; D is perhaps TRBD2 (5 bases). From germline, CDR1 is SGHNT and CDR2 YYREEE (reference sequence). V gave up 0 bases and J gave up 4 bases, with 9 bases separating them. The CDR3 loop spans 14 amino acids. DNA for the CDR3: TGTGCCAGCAGCTTGGCTAGCTTCGCAGATACGCAGTATTTT. It yields the protein CASSLASFADTQYF.

The CDR3 reads CASSLVWTVPNYGYTF. The DNA of the CDR3 is TGTGCCAGCAGCTTAGTGTGGACAGTCCCTAACTATGGCTACACCTTC. The chain is built from TRBV7-2 and TRBJ1-2, with a weak D call TRBD1 (6 bases). From germline, CDR1 is SGHTA and CDR2 FQGNSA. The CDR3 has 16 amino acids. The V and J ends lost 1 base and 0 bases respectively, with 12 bases between them.

The chain carries TRBV2 and TRBJ2-7; TRBD2 agrees at 8 bases. Per the germline V gene, CDR1 is SNHLY and CDR2 is FYNNEI. After removal of 7 bases from V and 0 bases from J, the junction contained 11 bases not matched to a gene. The CDR3 is made up of 16 amino acids. CDR3 nucleotides: TGTGCCAGCACCCCCTGGGGCGGGGGGATCTCCTACGAGCAGTACTTC. Its translation is CASTPWGGGISYEQYF.